Described below is a single T cell receptor (beta chain) sequence and its context. Its antigen is not known. Produced via immunoSEQ multiplex PCR; TCRdb's table is partial and in-frame only. The sample consists of hundreds of thousands of clones, 80% to 95% of them appearing once. These data originate in a study of shared clonotypes between healthy human individuals. General study points: Investigators collected only blood, and repertoires in tissues likely differ.

This CDR3 is built from 17 residues. Trimming cost V 0 bases and J 8 bases; bases outside gene matches: 12. Germline-derived CDR1 and CDR2 are SGDLS and YYNGEE. Terminally differentiated effector memory CD45RA+ cells were excluded by CCR7 positive selection of CD45RO-negative cells. The chain joins TRBV9 to TRBJ2-5; 11 bases line up with TRBD1. The specimen sequenced was naive CD8+ T cells sorted from blood. The TCR comes from a man in his thirties or forties in good health. The DNA of the CDR3 is TGTGCCAGCAGCGTAGGAACGGACAGGGGGCAGAGGGGTACCCAGTACTTC. Translating it yields CASSVGTDRGQRGTQYF. The variable domain in full, with the rest retrieved from reference TRBV9 and TRBJ2-5, is DSGVTQTPKHLITATGQRVTLRCSPRSGDLSVYWYQQSLDQGLQFLIQYYNGEERAKGNILERFSAQQFPDLHSELNLSSLELGDSALYFCASSVGTDRGQRGTQYFGPGTRLLVL.